The 12 T cell receptor beta chains below all came from one sample that was sequenced in a study of lymphopenia after photon versus proton radiotherapy. Measured with immunoSEQ multiplex PCR; TCRdb has only the in-frame clones, and not every one. The table has fewer than 35,000 clones, 90% seen once. The input for sequencing was peripheral blood, taken from a patient treated with photon-based radiotherapy. These receptors were taken from a woman in her forties or fifties with pancreatic cancer.

This clone was seen only a few times. The rearrangement uses TRBV10-2 and TRBJ2-1, with D perhaps matching TRBD2 (6 bases). The germline gives CDR1 WSHSY, CDR2 SAAADI. The CDR3 covers 14 residues. V dropped 3 bases and J dropped 2 bases, with 8 bases sitting between them. The chain's CDR3 is CASSDWGAYNEQFF. Here the CDR3 DNA reads TGCGCCAGCAGTGATTGGGGGGCCTACAATGAGCAGTTCTTC.

The V gene is TRBV14, the J gene TRBJ2-5, with 8 bases fitting TRBD2. The J call may be incorrect, as the DNA end agrees better with TRBJ2-7. The V gene's germline CDR1 is SGHDN and CDR2 FVKESK. The CDR3 contains 15 residues. The CDR3, as DNA: TGTGCCAGCAGCCAGTCCAGCGGGAGCTCCTACGAGCAGTACTTC. The encoded protein is CASSQSSGSSYEQYF.

CDR3 bases: TGTGCCAGTTCCACGGGACAGGGGAGGCAGACCCAGTACTTC. Residues: CASSTGQGRQTQYF. The chain uses TRBV7-9 and TRBJ2-5; 10 bases map to TRBD1. Germline V CDR1 and CDR2: SEHNR, FQNEAQ (reference sequence). Trimming removed 9 bases from V and 6 bases from J; junction bases left unmatched: 10. CDR3 length: 14 amino acids.

J is TRBJ2-1 and V is TRBV12-5, with TRBD2 matching 8 bases. The junction had 0 bases not matched to a gene; V was cut back by 5 bases and J by 0 bases. CDR3 length: 14 residues. The germline V gene has CDR1 LGHNT and CDR2 FRNRAP. Here the CDR3 DNA reads TGTGCTAGTGGTAGCGGGAGCTCCTACAATGAGCAGTTCTTC. It encodes CASGSGSSYNEQFF.

CDR3 amino acids: CASSVRDRDNYGYTF. The CDR3 bases are TGTGCCAGCAGCGTTCGGGACAGGGACAACTATGGCTACACCTTC. The V gene is TRBV9, the J gene TRBJ1-2; TRBD1 aligns across 9 bases. The CDR3 contains 15 residues. Losses at the gene ends were 2 bases for V and 2 bases for J; bases not matched to a gene: 4. CDR1 and CDR2 (germline): SGDLS, YYNGEE.

The chain carries TRBV25-1 and TRBJ1-1, with D possibly TRBD1 on 6 matching bases. The CDR3 loop spans 15 amino acids. Germline V gives CDR1 MGHDK, CDR2 SYGVNS. The germline V and J ends were trimmed by 7 bases and 0 bases, with 15 bases remaining between them. The CDR3 bases are TGTGCCAGCACAACTGGGGGGCTCATGAACACTGAAGCTTTCTTT. Protein: CASTTGGLMNTEAFF.

The CDR3 coding sequence is TGTGCCAGCTCATTCGGGTTGAACACTGAAGCTTTCTTT. Residues: CASSFGLNTEAFF. V usage is TRBV18 and J usage is TRBJ1-1; unclear D gene. CDR1 is KGHSH, CDR2 LQKENI, per germline. The V gene lost 5 bases and the J gene lost 0 bases, with 7 bases spanning the gap. This CDR3 is 13 amino acids long.

This clone was found once. The V and J genes are TRBV27 and TRBJ2-2; D unclear. Germline lookup yields CDR1 MNHEY and CDR2 SMNVEV (reference sequence). The CDR3 sequence is 16 residues long. The ends were cut back, 5 bases at V and 4 bases at J, with 17 bases in the middle. The CDR3 loop is CASSSLRPSGTGELFF. The CDR3 DNA follows: TGTGCCAGCAGTAGCCTAAGACCCTCGGGCACCGGGGAGCTGTTTTTT.

The chain combines TRBV29-1 with TRBJ1-1; 7 bases agree with TRBD1. The CDR3 has 14 amino acids. Germline V gives CDR1 SQVTM, CDR2 ANQGSEA. The trim removed 4 bases at V and 1 base at J, leaving 6 bases unmatched. CDR3 DNA sequence: TGCAGCGTTGCCCAGGGGGTCGGGAACACTGAAGCTTTCTTT. Protein product: CSVAQGVGNTEAFF.

V usage is TRBV5-6 and J usage is TRBJ2-7, with 8 bases identical to TRBD2. This CDR3 has 15 residues. Trimming took 0 bases from V and 6 from J; bases not matched to a gene: 8. CDR1 and CDR2 from the germline V gene are SGHDT and YYEEEE. The CDR3 coding sequence is TGTGCCAGCAGCTTGGGGGTCGGGAGGGCCCTCGAGCAGTACTTC. Its translation: CASSLGVGRALEQYF.

This chain joins TRBV4-3 and TRBJ2-4; 8 nucleotides line up with TRBD1. The CDR3 has 15 amino acids. Trimming took 2 bases from V and 2 from J; bases not matched to a gene: 2. CDR1 is LGHNA and CDR2 is YSLEER in the germline V gene. CDR3 amino acids: CASSQNRGTKNIQYF. The CDR3 DNA is TGCGCCAGCAGCCAAAACAGGGGGACCAAAAACATTCAGTACTTC.

V usage is TRBV19 and J usage is TRBJ1-5, with D tentatively TRBD1 (6 bases). This CDR3 contains 17 residues. The germline CDR1 and CDR2 sequences are LNHDA and SQIVND (reference sequence). The V gene lost 6 bases and the J gene lost 0 bases, with 18 bases spanning the gap. The CDR3 here is CASRGQGLVYSNQPQHF. DNA of the CDR3: TGTGCCAGTAGAGGGCAGGGGCTCGTATATAGCAATCAGCCCCAGCATTTT.